The following is a T cell receptor beta chain sequence with its context. This clone was counted a few times. Its antigen has not been determined. The record has no base qualities; no much larger clone is one base away. This record belongs to a study of T cells in localized non-small cell lung cancer (dated by TCRdb to the early 2020s). Concerning the study at large: T cell repertoires of 200 to 250 early-stage NSCLC patients were analyzed, with tumors being compared against uninvolved tumor-adjacent lungs. Of the NSCLC patients, 120 to 150 were male and approximately 97 were female, and the mean age was approximately 69 years. All 240 or so NSCLC patients in the cohort were treatment-naive and had localized lung tumors that were resected. The paper as a whole reports these results and caveats: Multi-region tumor sequencing was not performed, so intratumor heterogeneity could not be excluded. Higher blood T cell density associated with longer overall survival, while higher adjacent-lung clonality associated with shorter survival. Uninvolved tumor-adjacent lung showed the highest T cell clonality, higher than tumor, which suggests more focused antigenic responses in the adjacent lung. A median of roughly 60 of the top 100 tumor clones were detected in paired uninvolved adjacent lung, and under 30 of these tumor clones were also found among the top 100 clones of the paired uninvolved adjacent lung. Since the design was exploratory, TCR variables were selected using unadjusted p-values with no false-discovery rate correction.

The immunoSEQ Assay was used to sequence TCR beta CDR3 regions from DNA. The original methods were these. To compute T cell density, TCR beta template counts were normalized to usable DNA, which was estimated by amplifying housekeeping genes. Richness was estimated using the preseqR package, with extrapolation to 400,000 templates for PBMC samples and to 120,000 templates for tissue samples. Clonality was defined by subtracting Pielou's evenness from one. To identify tissue-enriched TCRs, differential abundance testing was run on productive amino-acid clonotypes with a minimum total count of 5 and an alpha of 0.1. The Jaccard Index and the Morisita Overlap Index were used to measure repertoire overlap between compartments. GLIPH grouped TCR beta CDR3s together with public tetramer-defined viral CDR3s, and a viral motif had to include at least three viral sequences and show V-gene enrichment. TCRdb re-hosts the immuneACCESS table, in-frame sequences only. Its copies lack some clones; in the studies checked, an unresolved V gene accounts for under half of them, and the cause for the rest is not known. That table furnishes V, J and clone size, whereas the DNA furnished D and trimming. The sample table holds about 8,100 clones, of which approximately 93% were seen once. The ten top clones hold around 2.9% of the sample.

At diagnosis, tumor, uninvolved tumor-adjacent lung and peripheral blood were collected and then preserved as a mix of FFPE and fresh-frozen material. Blood samples were analyzed as peripheral blood mononuclear cells for TCR repertoire profiling. CDR1 and CDR2 are drawn from the germline V gene (reference sequence): MNHEY, SMNVEV. The CDR3 runs 17 residues from the cysteine to the phenylalanine. Only CDR3 DNA is held: 51 bases, read in frame from base 1. For this chain, trimming is 9 bases at the V end and 5 bases at the J end, and the number of junction bases without a gene match is 10. This clonotype was sampled from a woman aged 40 to 75 with stage I lung adenocarcinoma. The chain was built from TRBV27 and TRBJ2-1, and TRBD2 aligns with 16 junction nucleotides. The sequenced sample was peripheral blood, obtained before any cancer treatment. This receptor carries the CDR3 CASQGLAGGSYHNEQFF. The sequenced DNA is TGTGCCAGTCAGGGACTAGCGGGAGGGAGCTACCACAATGAGCAGTTCTTC.